The T cell receptor beta chain described here comes from a study of cytomegalovirus exposure and HLA in healthy donors. Generated by immunoSEQ multiplex PCR, the TCRdb table keeps only in-frame clones and is missing some. The sample lists more than 110,000 clones; around 85% were seen once. Study outcomes and limitations: In vitro work confirmed that a few CMV-associated chains recognize CMV antigens. Rare TCR sequences predominated, though certain public TCRs were found in many donors.

CDR1 and CDR2 (germline): SGHRS, YFSETQ. The CDR3 covers 16 residues. V trimming: 4 bases; J trimming: 2 bases; junction bases outside the gene matches: 3. Note on this clone: The target antigen is unknown.

The receptor was isolated from a man aged 18 to 30 in good health and CMV-seronegative. V gene TRBV5-1 combines with J gene TRBJ2-6; TRBD1 agrees at 10 bases. Sequenced: PBMCs. CDR3 bases: TGCGCCAGCAGCCGGGACAGGGGAGCTGGGGCCAACGTCCTGACTTTC. This encodes CASSRDRGAGANVLTF. Using reference TRBV5-1 and TRBJ2-6 for the parts outside the CDR3, the full variable domain is KAGVTQTPRYLIKTRGQQVTLSCSPISGHRSVSWYQQTPGQGLQFLFEYFSETQRNKGNFPGRFSGRQFSNSRSEMNVSTLELGDSALYLCASSRDRGAGANVLTFGAGSRLTVL.